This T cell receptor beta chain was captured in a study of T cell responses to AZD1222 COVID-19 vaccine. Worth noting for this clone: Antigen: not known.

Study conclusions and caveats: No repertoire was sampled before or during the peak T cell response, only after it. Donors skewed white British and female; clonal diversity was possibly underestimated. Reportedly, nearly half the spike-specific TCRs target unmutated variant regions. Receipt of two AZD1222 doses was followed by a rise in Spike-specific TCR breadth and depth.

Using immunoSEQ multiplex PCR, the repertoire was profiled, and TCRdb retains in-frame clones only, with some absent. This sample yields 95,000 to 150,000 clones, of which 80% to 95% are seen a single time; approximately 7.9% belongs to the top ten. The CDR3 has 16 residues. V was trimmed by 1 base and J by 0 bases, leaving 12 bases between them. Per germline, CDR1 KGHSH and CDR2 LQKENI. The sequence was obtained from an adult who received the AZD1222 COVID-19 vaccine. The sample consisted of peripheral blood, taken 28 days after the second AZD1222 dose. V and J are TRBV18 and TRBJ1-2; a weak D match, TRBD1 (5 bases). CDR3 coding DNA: TGTGCCAGCTCACCACAGTTGACAGCGCCTAACTATGGCTACACCTTC. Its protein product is CASSPQLTAPNYGYTF.